The text below deals with one TCR beta chain. The data derive from a study of PD-L1 blockade in urothelial cancer. Study information: Earlier, patients had received 0 to 3 chemotherapy regimens.

V was cut by 0 bases and J by 10 bases, with 9 bases left in between. Germline V lookup: CDR1 SNHLY, CDR2 FYNNEI. The CDR3 sequence is 13 residues long. Synthetic templates analogous to TCR were spiked into all PCRs individually. The assay was immunoSEQ multiplex PCR, and TCRdb's table has in-frame clones only and misses some. The sample has tens of thousands of clones, about 80% seen once. The sequenced sample was PBMCs, obtained around atezolizumab (anti-PD-L1) treatment. This chain links TRBV2 with TRBJ1-4; D possibly corresponds to TRBD1 (5 bases). This receptor was obtained from a man between 65 and 80 years old with urothelial cancer. In nucleotides, the CDR3 is TGTGCCAGCAGTGAAGCTCTGGGGGGAAAACTGTTTTTT. Its translation is CASSEALGGKLFF.